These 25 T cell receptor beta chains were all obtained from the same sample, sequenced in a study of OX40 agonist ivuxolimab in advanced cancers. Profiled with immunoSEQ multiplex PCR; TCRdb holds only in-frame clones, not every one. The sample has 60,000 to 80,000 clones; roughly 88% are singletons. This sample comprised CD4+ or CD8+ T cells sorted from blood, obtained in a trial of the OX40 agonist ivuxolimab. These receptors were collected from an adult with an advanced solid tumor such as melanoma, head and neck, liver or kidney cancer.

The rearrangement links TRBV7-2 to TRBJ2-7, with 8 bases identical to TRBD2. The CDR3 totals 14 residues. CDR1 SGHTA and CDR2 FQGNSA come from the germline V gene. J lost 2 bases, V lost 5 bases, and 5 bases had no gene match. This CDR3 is CASSILAGTYEQYF. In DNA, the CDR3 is TGTGCCAGCAGCATATTAGCGGGGACCTACGAGCAGTACTTC.

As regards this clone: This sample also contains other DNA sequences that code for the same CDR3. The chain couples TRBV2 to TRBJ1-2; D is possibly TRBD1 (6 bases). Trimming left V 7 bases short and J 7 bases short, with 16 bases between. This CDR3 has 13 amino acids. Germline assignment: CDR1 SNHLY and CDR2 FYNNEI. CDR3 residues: CASTVRDTGGYTF. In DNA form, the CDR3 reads TGTGCCAGCACCGTCAGGGACACGGGTGGCTACACCTTC.

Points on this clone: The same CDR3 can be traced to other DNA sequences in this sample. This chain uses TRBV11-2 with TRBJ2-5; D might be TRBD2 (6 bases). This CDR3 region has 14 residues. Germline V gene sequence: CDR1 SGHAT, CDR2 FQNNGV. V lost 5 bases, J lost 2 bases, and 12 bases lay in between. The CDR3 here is CASSPGRGQETQYF. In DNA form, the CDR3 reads TGTGCCAGCAGCCCAGGGCGGGGACAAGAGACCCAGTACTTC.

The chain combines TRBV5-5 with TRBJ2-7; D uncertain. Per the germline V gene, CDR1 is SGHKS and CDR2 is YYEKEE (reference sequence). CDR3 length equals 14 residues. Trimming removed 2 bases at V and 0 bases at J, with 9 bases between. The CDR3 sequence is CASSLGQSSYEQYF. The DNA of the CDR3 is TGTGCCAGCAGCTTAGGGCAGAGCTCCTACGAGCAGTACTTC.

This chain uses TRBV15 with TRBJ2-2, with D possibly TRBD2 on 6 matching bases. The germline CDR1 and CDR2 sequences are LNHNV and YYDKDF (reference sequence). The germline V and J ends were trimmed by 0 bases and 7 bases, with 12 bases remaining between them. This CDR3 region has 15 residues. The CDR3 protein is CATSRDYTGDGELFF. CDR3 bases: TGTGCCACCAGCAGAGATTATACGGGGGACGGGGAGCTGTTTTTT.

CDR3 nucleotides: TGTGCCAGCAGCGTAGTCCCAGGGGGCGATGAAAAACTGTTTTTT. Protein: CASSVVPGGDEKLFF. The V call is TRBV9, the J call TRBJ1-4, with 8 positions matching TRBD1. Per germline, CDR1 SGDLS and CDR2 YYNGEE. V shed 0 bases, J shed 6 bases, and the junction held 4 bases outside the gene matches. CDR3 length equals 15 residues.

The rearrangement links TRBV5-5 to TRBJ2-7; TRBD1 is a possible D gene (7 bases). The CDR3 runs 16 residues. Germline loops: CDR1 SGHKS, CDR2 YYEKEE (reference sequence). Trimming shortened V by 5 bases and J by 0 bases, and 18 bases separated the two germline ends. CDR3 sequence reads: CASSSGAGQNSYEQYF. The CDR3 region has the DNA TGTGCCAGCAGTTCAGGGGCGGGACAGAACTCCTACGAGCAGTACTTC.

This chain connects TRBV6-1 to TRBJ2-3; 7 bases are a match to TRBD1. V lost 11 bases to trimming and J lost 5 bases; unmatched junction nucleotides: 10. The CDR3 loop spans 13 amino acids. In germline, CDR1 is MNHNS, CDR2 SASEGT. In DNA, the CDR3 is TGTGCCGGAAACAGGGGTATTAGAGATACGCAGTATTTT. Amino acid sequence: CAGNRGIRDTQYF.

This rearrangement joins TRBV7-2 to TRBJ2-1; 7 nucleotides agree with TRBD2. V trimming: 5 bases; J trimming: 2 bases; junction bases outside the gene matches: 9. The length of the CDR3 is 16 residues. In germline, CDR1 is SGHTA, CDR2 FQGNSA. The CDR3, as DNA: TGTGCCAGCAGCCGCCCACTAGCGAGAGCCTACAATGAGCAGTTCTTC. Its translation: CASSRPLARAYNEQFF.

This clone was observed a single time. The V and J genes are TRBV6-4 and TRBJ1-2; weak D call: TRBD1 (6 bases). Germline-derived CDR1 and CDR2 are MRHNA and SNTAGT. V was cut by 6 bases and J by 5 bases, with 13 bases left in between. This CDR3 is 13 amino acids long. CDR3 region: CASRGGRGYGYTF. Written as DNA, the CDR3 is TGTGCCAGCAGGGGGGGCAGGGGTTATGGCTACACCTTC.

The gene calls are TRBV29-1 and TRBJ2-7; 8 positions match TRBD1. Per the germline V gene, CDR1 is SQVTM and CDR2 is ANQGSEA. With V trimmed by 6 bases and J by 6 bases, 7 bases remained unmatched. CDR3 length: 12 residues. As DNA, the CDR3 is TGCAGCGTAGATTGGACAGGGACCGAGCAGTACTTC. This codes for CSVDWTGTEQYF.

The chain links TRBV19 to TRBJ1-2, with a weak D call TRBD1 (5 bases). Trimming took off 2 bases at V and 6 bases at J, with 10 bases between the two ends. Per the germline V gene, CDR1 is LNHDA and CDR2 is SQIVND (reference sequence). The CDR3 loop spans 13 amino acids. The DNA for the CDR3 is TGTGCCAGTAGTATACAGGGAGTACATGGCTACACCTTC. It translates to CASSIQGVHGYTF.

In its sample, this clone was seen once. This CDR3 is CASSLSGTMNTEAFF. The CDR3 DNA is TGTGCCAGCAGCTTATCCGGAACGATGAACACTGAAGCTTTCTTT. The J gene is TRBJ1-1, the V gene TRBV11-2; D gene ambiguous. Trimming cost V 2 bases and J 0 bases, with 10 bases left between them. Per the germline V gene, CDR1 is SGHAT and CDR2 is FQNNGV. The CDR3 consists of 15 residues.

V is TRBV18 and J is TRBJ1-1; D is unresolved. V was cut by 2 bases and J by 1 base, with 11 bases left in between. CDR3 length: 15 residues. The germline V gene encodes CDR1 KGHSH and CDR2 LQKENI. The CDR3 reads CASSPIPGRNTEAFF. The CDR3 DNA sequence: TGTGCCAGCTCACCAATCCCGGGCCGGAACACTGAAGCTTTCTTT.

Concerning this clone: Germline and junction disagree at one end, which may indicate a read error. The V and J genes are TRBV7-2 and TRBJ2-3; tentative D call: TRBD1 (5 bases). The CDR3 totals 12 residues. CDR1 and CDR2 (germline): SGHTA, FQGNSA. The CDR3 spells CASSLQGQSFDF. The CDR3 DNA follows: TGTGCCAGCAGCTTACAGGGTCAAAGCTTTGATTTT.

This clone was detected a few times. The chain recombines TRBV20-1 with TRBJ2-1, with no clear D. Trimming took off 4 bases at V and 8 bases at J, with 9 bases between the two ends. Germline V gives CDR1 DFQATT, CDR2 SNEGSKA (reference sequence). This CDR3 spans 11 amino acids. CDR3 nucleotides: TGCAGTGCTAAACGCACCGATGAGCAGTTCTTC. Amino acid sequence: CSAKRTDEQFF.

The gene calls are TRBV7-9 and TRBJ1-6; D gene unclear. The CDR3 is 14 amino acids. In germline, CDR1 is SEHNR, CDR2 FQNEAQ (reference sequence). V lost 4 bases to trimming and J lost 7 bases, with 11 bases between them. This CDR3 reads CASSSRGQNSPLHF. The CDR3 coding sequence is TGTGCCAGCAGCTCGCGCGGGCAAAATTCACCCCTCCACTTT.

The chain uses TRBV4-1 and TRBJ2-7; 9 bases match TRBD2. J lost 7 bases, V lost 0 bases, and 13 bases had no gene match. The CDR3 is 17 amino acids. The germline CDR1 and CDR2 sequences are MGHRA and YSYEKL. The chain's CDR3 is CASSQELAGERGGEQYF. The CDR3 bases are TGCGCCAGCAGCCAAGAATTAGCGGGAGAAAGGGGAGGGGAGCAGTACTTC.

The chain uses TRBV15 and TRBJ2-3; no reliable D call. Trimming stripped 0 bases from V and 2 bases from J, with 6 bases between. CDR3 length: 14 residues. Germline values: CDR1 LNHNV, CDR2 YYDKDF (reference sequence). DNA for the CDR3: TGTGCCACCAGCAGAGATCCCTTCACAGATACGCAGTATTTT. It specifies CATSRDPFTDTQYF.

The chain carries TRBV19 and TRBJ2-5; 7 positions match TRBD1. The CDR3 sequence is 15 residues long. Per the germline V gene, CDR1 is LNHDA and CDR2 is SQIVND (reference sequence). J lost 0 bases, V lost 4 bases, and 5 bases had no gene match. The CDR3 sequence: CASSRTGVYQETQYF. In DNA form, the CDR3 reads TGTGCCAGTAGTAGGACAGGAGTGTACCAAGAGACCCAGTACTTC. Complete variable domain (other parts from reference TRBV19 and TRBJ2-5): DGGITQSPKYLFRKEGQNVTLSCEQNLNHDAMYWYRQDPGQGLRLIYYSQIVNDFQKGDIAEGYSVSREKKESFPLTVTSAQKNPTAFYLCASSRTGVYQETQYFGPGTRLLVL.

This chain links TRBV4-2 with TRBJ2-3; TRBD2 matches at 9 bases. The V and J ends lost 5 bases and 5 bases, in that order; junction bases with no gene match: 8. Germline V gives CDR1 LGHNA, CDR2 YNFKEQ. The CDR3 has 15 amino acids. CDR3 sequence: CASSYLAGERDTQYF. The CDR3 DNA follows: TGTGCCAGCAGCTACTTAGCGGGAGAGCGAGATACGCAGTATTTT.

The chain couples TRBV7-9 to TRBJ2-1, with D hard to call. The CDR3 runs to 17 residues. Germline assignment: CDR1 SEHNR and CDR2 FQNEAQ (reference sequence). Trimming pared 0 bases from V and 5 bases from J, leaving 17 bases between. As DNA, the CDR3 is TGTGCCAGCAGCTTAGCGTCGGATTGGCTGATTGACAATGAGCAGTTCTTC. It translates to CASSLASDWLIDNEQFF.

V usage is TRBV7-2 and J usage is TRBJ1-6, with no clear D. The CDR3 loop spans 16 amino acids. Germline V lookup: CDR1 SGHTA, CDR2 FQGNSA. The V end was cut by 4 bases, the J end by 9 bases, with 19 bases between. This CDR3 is CASSSLGPGFGSPLHF. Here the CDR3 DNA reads TGTGCCAGCAGCTCTCTAGGTCCCGGTTTTGGTTCACCCCTCCACTTT.

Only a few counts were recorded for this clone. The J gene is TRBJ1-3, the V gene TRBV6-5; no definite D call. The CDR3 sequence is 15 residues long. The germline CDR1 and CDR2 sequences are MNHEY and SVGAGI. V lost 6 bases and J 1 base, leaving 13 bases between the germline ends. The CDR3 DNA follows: TGTGCCAGCAGGCCCCCGGGTCGTTCTGGAAACACCATATATTTT. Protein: CASRPPGRSGNTIYF.

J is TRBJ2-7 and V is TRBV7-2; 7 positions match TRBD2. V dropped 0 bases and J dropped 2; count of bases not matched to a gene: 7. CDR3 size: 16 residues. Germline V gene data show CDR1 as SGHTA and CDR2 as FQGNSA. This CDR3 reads CASSLARGRETYEQYF. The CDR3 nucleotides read TGTGCCAGCAGCTTAGCGCGGGGGAGAGAAACCTACGAGCAGTACTTC.